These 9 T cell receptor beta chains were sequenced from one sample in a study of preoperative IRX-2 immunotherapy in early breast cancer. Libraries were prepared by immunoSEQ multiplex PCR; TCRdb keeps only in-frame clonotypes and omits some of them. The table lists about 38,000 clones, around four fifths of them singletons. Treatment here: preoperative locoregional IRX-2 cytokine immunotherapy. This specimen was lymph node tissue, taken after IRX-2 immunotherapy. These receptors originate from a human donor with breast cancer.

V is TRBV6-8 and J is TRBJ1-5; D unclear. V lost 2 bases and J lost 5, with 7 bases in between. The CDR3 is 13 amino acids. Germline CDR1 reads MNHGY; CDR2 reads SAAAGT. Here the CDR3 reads CASSYRKDQPQHF. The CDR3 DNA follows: TGTGCCAGCAGTTACCGGAAGGATCAGCCCCAGCATTTT.

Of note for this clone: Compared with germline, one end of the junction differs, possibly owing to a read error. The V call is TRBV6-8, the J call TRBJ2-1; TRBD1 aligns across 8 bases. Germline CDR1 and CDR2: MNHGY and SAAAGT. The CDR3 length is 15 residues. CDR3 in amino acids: CAISIDRGIYNEQFF. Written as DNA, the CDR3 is TGTGCCATCAGTATAGACAGGGGCATCTACAATGAGCAGTTCTTC.

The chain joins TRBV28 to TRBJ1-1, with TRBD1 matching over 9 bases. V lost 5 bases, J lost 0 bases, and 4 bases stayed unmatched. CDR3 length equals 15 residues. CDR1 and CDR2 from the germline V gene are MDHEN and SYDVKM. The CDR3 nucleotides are TGTGCCAGCAGTCCTTGGACAGGGGTGAACACTGAAGCTTTCTTT. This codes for CASSPWTGVNTEAFF. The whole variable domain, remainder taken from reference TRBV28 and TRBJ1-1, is DVKVTQSSRYLVKRTGEKVFLECVQDMDHENMFWYRQDPGLGLRLIYFSYDVKMKEKGDIPEGYSVSREKKERFSLILESASTNQTSMYLCASSPWTGVNTEAFFGQGTRLTVV.

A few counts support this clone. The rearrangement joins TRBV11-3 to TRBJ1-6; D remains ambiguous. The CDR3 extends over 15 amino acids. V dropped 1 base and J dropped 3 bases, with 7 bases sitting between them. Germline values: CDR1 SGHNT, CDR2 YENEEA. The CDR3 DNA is TGTGCCAGCAGCTTAGGAACAATCTATAATTCACCCCTCCACTTT. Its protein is CASSLGTIYNSPLHF.

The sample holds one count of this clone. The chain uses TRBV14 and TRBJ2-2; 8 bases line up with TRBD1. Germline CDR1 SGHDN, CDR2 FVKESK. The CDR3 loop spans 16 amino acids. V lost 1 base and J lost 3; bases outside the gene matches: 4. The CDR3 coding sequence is TGTGCCAGCAGCCAAGCGACAGGGGCGGACACCGGGGAGCTGTTTTTT. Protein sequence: CASSQATGADTGELFF.

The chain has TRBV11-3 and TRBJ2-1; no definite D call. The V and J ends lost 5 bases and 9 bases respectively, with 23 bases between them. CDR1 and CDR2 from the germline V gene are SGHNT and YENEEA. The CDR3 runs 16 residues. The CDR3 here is CASSPNVYGGVGEQFF. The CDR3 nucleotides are TGTGCCAGCAGCCCCAACGTGTATGGTGGTGTAGGTGAGCAGTTCTTC.

CDR3 nucleotides: TGTGCCAGCACCCCCGCGGCAGGAGCCTCCTACGAGCAGTACTTC. It encodes CASTPAAGASYEQYF. The chain uses TRBV6-7 and TRBJ2-7; D unclear. TRBV6-7 is an ORF; its function is uncertain. Trimming shortened V by 7 bases and J by 0 bases, and 16 bases separated the two germline ends. This CDR3 spans 15 amino acids.

CDR3 nucleotide sequence: TGTGCCAGCAGTTCACAGGGGAGACAGCCCCAGCATTTT. Amino acid sequence: CASSSQGRQPQHF. The V and J genes are TRBV6-8 and TRBJ1-5; TRBD1 matches 7 bases. The germline V gene has CDR1 MNHGY and CDR2 SAAAGT. J was trimmed by 7 bases and V by 4 bases; bases with no gene match: 4. CDR3 length equals 13 residues.

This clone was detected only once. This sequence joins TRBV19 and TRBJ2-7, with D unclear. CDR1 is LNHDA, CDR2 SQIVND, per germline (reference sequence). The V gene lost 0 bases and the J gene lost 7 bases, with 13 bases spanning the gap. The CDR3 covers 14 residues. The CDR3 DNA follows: TGTGCCAGTAGTATAGAACTGGAGTCGTGGGAGCAGTACTTC. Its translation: CASSIELESWEQYF.